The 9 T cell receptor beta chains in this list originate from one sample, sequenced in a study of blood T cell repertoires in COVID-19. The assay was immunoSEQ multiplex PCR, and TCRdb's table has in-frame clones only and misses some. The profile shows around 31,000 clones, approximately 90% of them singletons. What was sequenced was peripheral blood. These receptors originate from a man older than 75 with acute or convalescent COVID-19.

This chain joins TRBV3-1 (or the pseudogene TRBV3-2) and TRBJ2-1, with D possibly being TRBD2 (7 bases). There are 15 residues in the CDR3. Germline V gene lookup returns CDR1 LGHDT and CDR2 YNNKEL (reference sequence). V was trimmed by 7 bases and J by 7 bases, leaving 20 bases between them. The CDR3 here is CASNQRGGVLNEQFF. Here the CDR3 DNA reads TGTGCCAGCAACCAGAGGGGGGGGGTACTGAATGAGCAGTTCTTC.

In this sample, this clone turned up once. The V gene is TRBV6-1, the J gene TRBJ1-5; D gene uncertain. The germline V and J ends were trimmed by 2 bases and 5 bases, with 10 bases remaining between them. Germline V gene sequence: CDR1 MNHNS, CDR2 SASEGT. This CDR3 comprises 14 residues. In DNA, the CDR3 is TGTGCCAGCAGTGAATTACTCGCCTATCAGCCCCAGCATTTT. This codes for CASSELLAYQPQHF.

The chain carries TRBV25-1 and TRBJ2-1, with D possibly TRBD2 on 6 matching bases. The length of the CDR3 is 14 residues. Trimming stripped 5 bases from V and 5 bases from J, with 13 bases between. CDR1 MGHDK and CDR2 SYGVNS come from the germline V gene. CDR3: CASSRDWVDNEQFF. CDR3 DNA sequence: TGTGCCAGCAGTCGGGACTGGGTGGACAATGAGCAGTTCTTC.

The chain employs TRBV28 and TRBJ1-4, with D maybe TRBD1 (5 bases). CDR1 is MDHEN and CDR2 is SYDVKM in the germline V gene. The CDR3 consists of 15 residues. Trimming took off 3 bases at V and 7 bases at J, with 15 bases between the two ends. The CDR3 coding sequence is TGTGCCAGCAGTTTTGACAGTCCAGCGGGTGAAAAACTGTTTTTT. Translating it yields CASSFDSPAGEKLFF.

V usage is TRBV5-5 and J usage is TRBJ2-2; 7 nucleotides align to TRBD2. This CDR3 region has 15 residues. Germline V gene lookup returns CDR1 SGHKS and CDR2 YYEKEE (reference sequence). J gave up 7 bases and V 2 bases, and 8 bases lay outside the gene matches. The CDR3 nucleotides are TGTGCCAGCAGCTTTGGCGGGGGTAACGGCGGGGAGCTGTTTTTT. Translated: CASSFGGGNGGELFF.

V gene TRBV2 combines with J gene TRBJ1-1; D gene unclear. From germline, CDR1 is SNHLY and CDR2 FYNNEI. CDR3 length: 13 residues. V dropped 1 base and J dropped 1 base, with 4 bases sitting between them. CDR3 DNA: TGTGCCAGCAGTGAAGGGCCGAACACTGAAGCTTTCTTT. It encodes CASSEGPNTEAFF. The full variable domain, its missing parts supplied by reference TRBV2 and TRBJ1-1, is EPEVTQTPSHQVTQMGQEVILRCVPISNHLYFYWYRQILGQKVEFLVSFYNNEISEKSEIFDDQFSVERPDGSNFTLKIRSTKLEDSAMYFCASSEGPNTEAFFGQGTRLTVV.

This CDR3 reads CASGLSDRNYGYTF. The CDR3 DNA reads as TGTGCTAGTGGTCTCTCCGACAGGAACTATGGCTACACCTTC. The chain links TRBV12-5 to TRBJ1-2, with D possibly TRBD1 on 6 matching bases. The CDR3 extends over 14 amino acids. Trimming stripped 5 bases from V and 2 bases from J, with 12 bases between. Germline CDR1 LGHNT, CDR2 FRNRAP.

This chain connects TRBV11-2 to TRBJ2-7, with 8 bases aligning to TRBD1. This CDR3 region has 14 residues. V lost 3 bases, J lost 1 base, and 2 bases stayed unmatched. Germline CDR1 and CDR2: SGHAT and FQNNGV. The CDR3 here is CASSLRTGSYEQYF. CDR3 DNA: TGTGCCAGCAGCTTGAGGACAGGGTCCTACGAGCAGTACTTC.

The CDR3 here is CATSRDRETEAFF. The CDR3 region has the DNA TGTGCCACCAGCAGAGATCGAGAAACTGAAGCTTTCTTT. The chain joins TRBV15 to TRBJ1-1, with unresolved D. V dropped 0 bases and J dropped 5 bases, with 7 bases sitting between them. The germline CDR1 and CDR2 sequences are LNHNV and YYDKDF (reference sequence). This CDR3 contains 13 residues. The variable domain in full, with the rest retrieved from reference TRBV15 and TRBJ1-1, is DAMVIQNPRYQVTQFGKPVTLSCSQTLNHNVMYWYQQKSSQAPKLLFHYYDKDFNNEADTPDNFQSRRPNTSFCFLDIRSPGLGDTAMYLCATSRDRETEAFFGQGTRLTVV.